This entry features one TCR beta chain sequence. Its antigen remains unidentified. No base-level quality is on record; no much larger clone is a single base apart. V lost 6 bases and J lost 6 bases; the stretch between them is 17 bases long. In the germline V gene, CDR1 corresponds to SGHAT and CDR2 to FQNNGV. The CDR3 numbers 15 residues from cysteine through phenylalanine. This entry keeps only the CDR3 DNA: 45 bases, framed from base 1. In total, approximately 690 healthy bone marrow donors made up the cohort. Cohort members were all nominally healthy when sampled, although unrecorded immune exposures were likely present. The donor was CMV seronegative and belonged to the group of over 300 seronegative cohort members. A peripheral blood sample was collected from each donor, and TCR beta sequencing was performed on peripheral blood mononuclear cells. Genomic DNA extraction from the blood cell samples was performed with the Qiagen DNeasy Blood Extraction Kit.

The data were taken from a study of cytomegalovirus exposure and HLA in healthy donors (dated by TCRdb to 2016 to 2017). Looking at the study overall: An earlier analysis of roughly 570 of the donors reported 276 Gb of sequence data and some 110 million unique TCR beta sequences obtained from about 179 million T cells. Approximately 330 gigabases of sequencing data and around 90 million unique TCR sequences made up an early release that covered approximately 620 HLA-typed donors. The genetic ancestry cluster associated with self-reported Caucasian donors included 70% to 85% of the 398 genotyped donors. The study aimed to test whether cataloging public T cell receptors could reveal signatures of past pathogen exposure. The study used immunosequencing to profile the T cell repertoires of 666 subjects and linked those repertoires to cytomegalovirus serostatus. Besides the first cohort of 550 to 750 subjects, a separate validation cohort made up of 120 different subjects was used. High-throughput TCR immunosequencing, statistical association of individual TCRs with disease status, and machine learning were combined to predict cytomegalovirus infection status. In a later analysis, previously published TCR beta repertoires from several hundred donors were re-analyzed and high-resolution HLA genotyping was added so that TCR occurrence patterns could be studied. Rather than using new phenotypic data, the later analysis identified candidate immune exposures from TCR beta sequences and from how often those sequences occurred across donors. To decide whether each TCR beta V gene segment behaved as functional or pseudogenic, an earlier analysis of some 600 of the donors relied on high-throughput TCR beta sequencing. Donor age, sex, ethnicity and CMV serostatus were collected together with the repertoire data. A later genetic analysis took genome-wide SNP genotypes for about 60% of the roughly 670 donors and used that subset as a discovery cohort. All discovery cohort repertoires had been generated using a single sequencing platform. HLA typing included class I and class II loci at four-digit resolution. Typing coverage varied by locus: roughly 620-630 donors for A, B, C, DRB1 and DQB1; more than 500 for DQA1; about 570 for DPA1; roughly 450 for DPB1. About five DR-DQ haplotypes were treated as single units for association and clustering because of strong linkage in the cohort. Among around 400 genotyped donors of the cohort, an average of 235,054 unique TCR beta nucleotide sequences were sequenced per donor, approximately 20% of them non-productive.

Libraries were built with the immunoSEQ multiplex PCR assay. For the multiplex PCR, a mixture combining 60 forward primers for TCR Vbeta segments and 13 reverse primers for TCR Jbeta segments was used. The CDR3 region of rearranged TCR beta genes was amplified from genomic DNA with a multiplex PCR assay. The amplified TCR beta libraries were sequenced on the Illumina HiSeq System as 87-base-pair reads. In the paper's pipeline: A later analysis counted approximately 76 million unique TCR beta chains across the 670 or so repertoires, and roughly 9.9 million of these chains were shared by at least two donors. Raw reads were error-corrected and collapsed into unique sequences with a nearest-neighbor algorithm that merged closely related sequences to remove PCR and sequencing errors. V, D and J gene segments were assigned by aligning CDR3 sequences to IMGT reference sequences. For a sequence to be retained, a match of at least six nucleotides was required to both a V gene segment and a J gene segment. Rearrangements were called productive when the CDR3 lacked stop codons and stayed in frame with V and J; all others were non-productive. CDR3 was defined according to IMGT convention as the region running from the second conserved V-encoded cysteine to the conserved J-encoded phenylalanine. In an earlier analysis of more than 550 of the donors, sequences lacking an unambiguous match to a single V gene segment were excluded. An earlier analysis of several hundred of the donors called V segments functional above 56.7% productive rearrangements and segregating when the between-donor standard deviation exceeded 5%. A statistical classification framework was built for diagnosing cytomegalovirus status from the catalog of TCR beta chain sequences. In a later analysis, TCR nucleotide sequences were compared against IMGT/GENE-DB human TR gene sequences so that V and J genes could be assigned. The TCRdist pipeline was used in a later analysis to assign CDR3 sequences and most-parsimonious VDJ recombination scenarios. In a later analysis, each TCR beta chain was defined by its CDR3 amino acid sequence together with its V-gene family, and reads without a unique V-gene family were excluded. A later analysis removed 550 to 700 highly shared, low-generation-probability nucleotide sequences to deal with suspected cross-contamination and a sequencing artifact. A later analysis calculated a clonal expansion index for each public chain from normalized within-repertoire ranks of inferred template counts. A later analysis computed generation probabilities with a VDJ recombination model fitted to out-of-frame rearrangements, and checked the results against IGoR. Hypergeometric tests were used in a later analysis to score TCR-TCR, TCR-HLA and TCR-CMV co-occurrence, with a repertoire-size bias correction applied to the TCR pairs. To estimate false discovery rates, a later analysis permuted the HLA or CMV assignments 20 times. A later analysis grouped co-occurring TCRs with DBSCAN, adding TCRdist sequence similarity when clustering within HLA-allele-positive subsets. Co-occurrence clustering excluded repertoires with fewer than 30,000 or more than 120,000 public chains, plus five with anomalous nucleotide sharing. TCRdb retrieved this table from immuneACCESS and kept in-frame rearrangements only. Not all clones are present; in checked studies, unresolved V genes account for under half, and no reason is known for the remainder. The V and J calls and clone size were taken over from that table, and D and trimming were inferred from the DNA. The sample records approximately 220,000 clones, around 83% of which are singletons. More than 1.3% of the sample belongs to the ten largest clones.

What the study reported, not specific to this receptor: Assigning TCR associations to individual alleles was difficult when HLA alleles, especially DR and DQ, strongly co-occurred. Compared with equally common non-associated chains, HLA-associated TCR beta chains in a later analysis were more clonally expanded and had lower generation probabilities. In a later analysis, several top co-occurrence clusters were reported to appear linked to parvovirus B19, influenza, CMV and Epstein-Barr virus. The cohort was sequenced for TCR beta chains only, and without alpha or paired-chain data the features that could be detected were limited. In vitro tests confirmed that a few of the cytomegalovirus-associated TCR beta chains recognize cytomegalovirus antigens. According to the authors, the approach could potentially be generalized to other disease states and immunological phenotypes. Correlated functional status among segregating V segments might be attributable to linkage disequilibrium, but an unknown experimental factor could not be ruled out. An earlier analysis of around 540 of the donors showed that most TCR beta V segments appeared in productive rearrangements either about 87% or about 30% of the time, which broadly matched IMGT annotations. Over 15 rarely observed V segments, including chromosome 9 orphons, were excluded from the earlier analysis of some 590 of the donors because counts were too low. V-gene and J-gene trimming of TCR beta chains was associated with a missense DCLRE1C variant in a later genetic analysis, and the association was replicated in an independent cohort. A total of 164 TCR beta chains were listed by the study as associated with cytomegalovirus. A further reported finding was that TCR beta sequences accurately predicted the HLA-A and HLA-B alleles for most subjects in the first cohort. For the cohort, immune exposure information was limited to CMV serostatus. The sequencing pipeline was judged likely to have produced a cluster of highly shared sequence variants as a technical artifact. According to a later analysis, most CMV-associated TCR beta chains appeared to be HLA-restricted, and the HLA associations seemed to be driven largely by CMV exposure. At a false discovery rate of 0.05, a later analysis linked under 20,000 TCR beta sequences to specific HLA alleles. Cytomegalovirus status was reported to be diagnosed by the classifier with high specificity and sensitivity in both the original and validation cohorts. A later analysis found that TCR association rates varied across HLA loci, with DRB1 alleles showing the most associated TCRs and HLA-C alleles the fewest. Because HLA typing was unavailable for some donors at each locus, only the typed subset was used in association tests. According to a later genetic analysis, donors in an Asian-associated ancestry cluster had fewer N-insertions in productive TCRs than the approximately 630-donor mean. While some public TCRs were present in many individuals, most TCR sequences turned up only very rarely across donors. Presence/absence analyses assumed roughly uniform sequencing depth across donors, an assumption that may not hold. The 87-base-pair reads could not distinguish some IMGT-functional V segments, including TRBV6-2 and TRBV6-3, so those segments were excluded.

The TCR comes from a girl between 5 and 17 years old in good health and CMV-seronegative. Sequencing was carried out using PBMCs. The rearrangement joined TRBV11-2 to TRBJ2-2; the D gene cannot be resolved reliably. The CDR3 is CASSPIRLESGELFF. The nucleotides read TGTGCCAGCAGTCCCATCCGGCTAGAGTCCGGGGAGCTGTTTTTT.